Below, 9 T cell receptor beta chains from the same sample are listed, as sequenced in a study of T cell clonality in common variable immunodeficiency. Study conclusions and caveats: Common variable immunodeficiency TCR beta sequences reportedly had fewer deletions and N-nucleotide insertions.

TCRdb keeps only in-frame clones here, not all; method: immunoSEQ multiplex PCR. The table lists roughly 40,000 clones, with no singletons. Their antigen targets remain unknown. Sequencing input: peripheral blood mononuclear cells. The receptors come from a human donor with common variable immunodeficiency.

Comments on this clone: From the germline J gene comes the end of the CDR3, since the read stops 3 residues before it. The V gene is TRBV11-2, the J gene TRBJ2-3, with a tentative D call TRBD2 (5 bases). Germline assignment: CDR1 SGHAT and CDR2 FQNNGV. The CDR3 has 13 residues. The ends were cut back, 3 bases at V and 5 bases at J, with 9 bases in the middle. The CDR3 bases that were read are TGTGCCAGCAGCTTGGGCGGACTAGATACG. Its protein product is CASSLGGLDT. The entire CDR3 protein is CASSLGGLDTQYF.

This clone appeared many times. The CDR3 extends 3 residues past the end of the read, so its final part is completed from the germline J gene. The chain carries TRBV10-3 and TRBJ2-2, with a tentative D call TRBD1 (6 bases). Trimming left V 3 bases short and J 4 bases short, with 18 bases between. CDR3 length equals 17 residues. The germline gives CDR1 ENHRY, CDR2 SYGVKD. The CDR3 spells CAISEGVTTRGTGELFF. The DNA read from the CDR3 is TGTGCCATCAGTGAAGGTGTGACGACCAGGGGCACCGGGGAG.

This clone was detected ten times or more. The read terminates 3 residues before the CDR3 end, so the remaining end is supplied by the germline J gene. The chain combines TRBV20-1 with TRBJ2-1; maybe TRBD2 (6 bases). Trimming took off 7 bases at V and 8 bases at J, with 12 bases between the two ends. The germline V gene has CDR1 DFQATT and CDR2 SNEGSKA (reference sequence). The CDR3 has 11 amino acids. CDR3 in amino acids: CSVGGFDEQFF. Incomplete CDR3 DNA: TGCAGTGTGGGGGGTTTCGATGAG.

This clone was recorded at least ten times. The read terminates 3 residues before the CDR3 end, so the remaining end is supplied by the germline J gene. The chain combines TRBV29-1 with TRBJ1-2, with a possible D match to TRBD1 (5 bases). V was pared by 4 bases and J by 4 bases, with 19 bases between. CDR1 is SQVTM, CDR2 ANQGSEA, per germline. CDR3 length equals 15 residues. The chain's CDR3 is CSVGLSNNQGYGYTF. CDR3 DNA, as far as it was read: TGCAGCGTTGGTCTTTCCAATAACCAGGGCTATGGC.

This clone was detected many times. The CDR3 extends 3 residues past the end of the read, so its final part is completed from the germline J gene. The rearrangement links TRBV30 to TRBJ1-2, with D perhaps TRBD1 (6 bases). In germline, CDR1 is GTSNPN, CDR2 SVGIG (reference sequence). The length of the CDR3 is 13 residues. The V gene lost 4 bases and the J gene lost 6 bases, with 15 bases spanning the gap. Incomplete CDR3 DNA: TGTGCCTGGACCACTGAGGGGGGGAATGGC. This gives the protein CAWTTEGGNG. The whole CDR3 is CAWTTEGGNGYTF.

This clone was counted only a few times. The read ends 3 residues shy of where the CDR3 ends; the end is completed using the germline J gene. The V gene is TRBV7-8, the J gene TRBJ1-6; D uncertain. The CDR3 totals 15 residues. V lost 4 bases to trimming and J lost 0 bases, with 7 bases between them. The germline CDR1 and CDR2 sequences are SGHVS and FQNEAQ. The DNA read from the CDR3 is TGTGCCAGCAGCTCTGAGGTCTCCTATAATTCACCC. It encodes CASSSEVSYNSP. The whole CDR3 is CASSSEVSYNSPLHF. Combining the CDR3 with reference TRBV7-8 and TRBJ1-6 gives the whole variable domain GAGVSQSPRYKVAKRGQDVALRCDPISGHVSLFWYQQALGQGPEFLTYFQNEAQLDKSGLPSDRFFAERPEGSVSTLKIQRTQQEDSAVYLCASSSEVSYNSPLHFGNGTRLTVT.

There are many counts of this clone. CDR3 residues: CASSLARGKGAFF. The CDR3 DNA, read in part, is TGTGCCAGCAGCTTAGCGCGGGGCAAGGGA. The chain carries TRBV7-8 and TRBJ1-1; perhaps TRBD1 as D (5 bases). The missing CDR3 end, 3 residues past where the read stops, is filled in from the germline J gene. CDR1 SGHVS and CDR2 FQNEAQ come from the germline V gene. This CDR3 is built from 13 residues.

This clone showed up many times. Incomplete CDR3 DNA: TGCAGTGCTAGGGCCCCCACAGGGCTTCAGGACTATGGC. Translation gives CSARAPTGLQDYG. The whole CDR3 protein reads CSARAPTGLQDYGYTF. This chain links TRBV20-1 with TRBJ1-2; weak D call: TRBD1 (6 bases). From the germline J gene comes the end of the CDR3, since the read stops 3 residues before it. Germline V CDR1 and CDR2: DFQATT, SNEGSKA (reference sequence). V lost 3 bases to trimming and J lost 3 bases, with 20 bases between them. This CDR3 spans 16 amino acids.

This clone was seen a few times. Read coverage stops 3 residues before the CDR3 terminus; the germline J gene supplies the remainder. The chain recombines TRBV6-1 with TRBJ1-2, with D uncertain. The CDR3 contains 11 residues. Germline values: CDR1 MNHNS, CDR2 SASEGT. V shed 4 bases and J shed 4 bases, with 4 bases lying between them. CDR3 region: CASSAFYGYTF. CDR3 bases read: TGTGCCAGCAGTGCTTTCTATGGC.